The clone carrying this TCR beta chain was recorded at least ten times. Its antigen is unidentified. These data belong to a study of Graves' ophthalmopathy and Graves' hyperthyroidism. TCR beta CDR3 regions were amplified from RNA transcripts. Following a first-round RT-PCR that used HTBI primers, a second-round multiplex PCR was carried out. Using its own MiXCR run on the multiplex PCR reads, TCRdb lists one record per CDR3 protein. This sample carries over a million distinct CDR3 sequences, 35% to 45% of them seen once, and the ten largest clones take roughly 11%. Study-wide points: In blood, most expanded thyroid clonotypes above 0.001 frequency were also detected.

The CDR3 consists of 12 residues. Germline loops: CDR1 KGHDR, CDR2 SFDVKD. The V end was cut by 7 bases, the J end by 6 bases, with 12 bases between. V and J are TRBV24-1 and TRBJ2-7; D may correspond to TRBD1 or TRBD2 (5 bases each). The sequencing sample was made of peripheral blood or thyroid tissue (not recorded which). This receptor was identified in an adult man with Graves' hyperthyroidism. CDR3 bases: TGTGCCACCAGCGACTCAGGGAGCGAGCAGTACTTC. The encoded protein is CATSDSGSEQYF.